The entry that follows covers one TCR beta chain sequence. Following autologous stem cell transplantation, relapse occurred in every patient, and exposure to brentuximab vedotin varied. This sample is drawn from a study of PD-1 blockade in classical Hodgkin lymphoma. Clones were sequenced by immunoSEQ multiplex PCR, and TCRdb holds only the in-frame ones, with some missing. The profile shows roughly 38,000 clones, around 86% of them singletons. Material: peripheral blood mononuclear cells (PBMCs), obtained before the second cycle of nivolumab. The origin of this receptor is a human donor with classical Hodgkin lymphoma.

CDR3 sequence (DNA): TGCGCCAGCAGCCCGGAATCTCGGCTGACCGGGGAGCTGTTTTTT. Protein: CASSPESRLTGELFF. The chain uses TRBV4-1 and TRBJ2-2, with D unclear. The CDR3 loop spans 15 amino acids. The V end lost 4 bases, the J end lost 5 bases, and 14 bases lay between the germline ends. CDR1 and CDR2 from the germline V gene are MGHRA and YSYEKL.